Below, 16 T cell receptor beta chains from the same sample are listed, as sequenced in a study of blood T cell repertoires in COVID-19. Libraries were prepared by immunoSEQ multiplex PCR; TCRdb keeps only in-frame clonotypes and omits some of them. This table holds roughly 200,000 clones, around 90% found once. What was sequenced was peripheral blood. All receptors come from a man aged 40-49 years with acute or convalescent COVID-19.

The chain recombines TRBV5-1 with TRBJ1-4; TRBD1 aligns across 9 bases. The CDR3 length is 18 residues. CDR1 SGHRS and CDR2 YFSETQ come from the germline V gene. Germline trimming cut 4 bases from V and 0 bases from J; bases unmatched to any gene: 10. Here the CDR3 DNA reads TGCGCCAGCAGCCATCGCCCCGGGACAGGGTCAACTAATGAAAAACTGTTTTTT. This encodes CASSHRPGTGSTNEKLFF.

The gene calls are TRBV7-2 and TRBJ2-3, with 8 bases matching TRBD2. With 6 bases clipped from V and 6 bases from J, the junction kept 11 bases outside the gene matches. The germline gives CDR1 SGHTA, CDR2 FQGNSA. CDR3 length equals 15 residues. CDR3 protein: CASRQNLAGGDTQYF. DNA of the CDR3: TGTGCCAGCAGACAAAACCTCGCGGGGGGCGATACGCAGTATTTT.

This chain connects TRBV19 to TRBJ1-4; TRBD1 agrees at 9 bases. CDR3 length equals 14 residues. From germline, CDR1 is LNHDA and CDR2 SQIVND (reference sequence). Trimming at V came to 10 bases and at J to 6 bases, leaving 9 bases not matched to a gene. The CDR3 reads CATMRQGGDEKLFF. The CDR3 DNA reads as TGTGCCACCATGAGACAGGGGGGGGATGAAAAACTGTTTTTT. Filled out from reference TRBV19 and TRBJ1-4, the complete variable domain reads DGGITQSPKYLFRKEGQNVTLSCEQNLNHDAMYWYRQDPGQGLRLIYYSQIVNDFQKGDIAEGYSVSREKKESFPLTVTSAQKNPTAFYLCATMRQGGDEKLFFGSGTQLSVL.

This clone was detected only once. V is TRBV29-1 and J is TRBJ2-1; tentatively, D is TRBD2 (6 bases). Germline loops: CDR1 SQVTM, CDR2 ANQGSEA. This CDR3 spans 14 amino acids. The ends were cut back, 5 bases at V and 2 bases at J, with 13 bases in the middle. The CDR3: CSVNLAPAYNEQFF. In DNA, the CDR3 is TGCAGCGTTAACCTAGCGCCAGCCTACAATGAGCAGTTCTTC.

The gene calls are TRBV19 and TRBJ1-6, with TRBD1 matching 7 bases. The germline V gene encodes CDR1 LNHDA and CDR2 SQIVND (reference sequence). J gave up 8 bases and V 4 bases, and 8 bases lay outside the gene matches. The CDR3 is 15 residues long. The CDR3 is CASSNHRGVDSPLHF. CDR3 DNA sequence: TGTGCCAGTAGTAACCACAGGGGCGTAGATTCACCCCTCCACTTT.

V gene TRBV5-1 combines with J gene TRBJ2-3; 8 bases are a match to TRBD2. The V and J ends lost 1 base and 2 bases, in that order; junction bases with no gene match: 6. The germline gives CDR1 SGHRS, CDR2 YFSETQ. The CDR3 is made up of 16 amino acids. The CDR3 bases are TGCGCCAGCAGCTTGTTCGGACTAGCTTTCACAGATACGCAGTATTTT. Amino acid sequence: CASSLFGLAFTDTQYF.

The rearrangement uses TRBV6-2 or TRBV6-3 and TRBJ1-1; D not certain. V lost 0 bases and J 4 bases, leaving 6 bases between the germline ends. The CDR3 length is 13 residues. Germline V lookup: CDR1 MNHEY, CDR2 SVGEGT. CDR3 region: CASSYSTGTEAFF. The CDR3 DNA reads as TGTGCCAGCAGTTACTCCACGGGCACTGAAGCTTTCTTT.

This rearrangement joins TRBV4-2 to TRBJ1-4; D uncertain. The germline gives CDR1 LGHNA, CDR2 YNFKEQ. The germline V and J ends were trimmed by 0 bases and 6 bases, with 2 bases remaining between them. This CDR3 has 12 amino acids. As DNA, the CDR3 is TGTGCCAGCAGCCAAGACTATGAAAAACTGTTTTTT. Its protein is CASSQDYEKLFF.

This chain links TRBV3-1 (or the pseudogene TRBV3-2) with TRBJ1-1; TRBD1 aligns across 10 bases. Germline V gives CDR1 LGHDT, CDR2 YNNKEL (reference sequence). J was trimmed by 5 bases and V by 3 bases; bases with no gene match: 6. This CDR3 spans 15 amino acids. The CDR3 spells CASSQTGGTGTEAFF. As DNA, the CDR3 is TGTGCCAGCAGCCAGACAGGGGGCACCGGGACTGAAGCTTTCTTT.

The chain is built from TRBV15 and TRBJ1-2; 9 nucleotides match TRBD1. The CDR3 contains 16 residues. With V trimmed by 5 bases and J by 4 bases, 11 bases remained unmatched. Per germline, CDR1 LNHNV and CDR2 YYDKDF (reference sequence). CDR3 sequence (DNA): TGTGCCACCAGCCGCGCCCCCACAGGGGGCGTCTATGGCTACACCTTC. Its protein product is CATSRAPTGGVYGYTF.

The CDR3 sequence is CATSDSRLAGSSGANVLTF. In DNA, the CDR3 is TGTGCCACCAGTGACAGTAGACTAGCGGGAAGCTCTGGGGCCAACGTCCTGACTTTC. The V and J genes are TRBV24-1 and TRBJ2-6; 11 bases fit TRBD2. CDR1 is KGHDR and CDR2 is SFDVKD in the germline V gene. The CDR3 is 19 residues long. The ends lost 4 bases at V and 0 bases at J; junction bases unmatched: 7.

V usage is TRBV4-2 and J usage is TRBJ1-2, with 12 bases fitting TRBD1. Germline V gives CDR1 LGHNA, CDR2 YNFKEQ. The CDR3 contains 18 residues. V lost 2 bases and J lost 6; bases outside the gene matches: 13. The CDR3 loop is CASSQTNRGQGASDGYTF. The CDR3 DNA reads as TGTGCCAGCAGCCAAACCAACAGGGGACAGGGGGCATCTGATGGCTACACCTTC.

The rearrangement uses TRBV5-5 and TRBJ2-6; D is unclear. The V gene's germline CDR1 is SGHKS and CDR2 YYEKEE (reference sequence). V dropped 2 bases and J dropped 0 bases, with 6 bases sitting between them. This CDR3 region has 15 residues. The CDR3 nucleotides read TGTGCCAGCAGCTTTTCTGTCTCTGGGGCCAACGTCCTGACTTTC. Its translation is CASSFSVSGANVLTF.

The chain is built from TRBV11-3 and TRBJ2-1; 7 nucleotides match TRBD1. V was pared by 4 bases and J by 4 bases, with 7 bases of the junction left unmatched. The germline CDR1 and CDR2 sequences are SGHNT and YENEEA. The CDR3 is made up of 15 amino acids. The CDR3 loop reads CASSSPTGRYNEQFF. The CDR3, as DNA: TGTGCCAGCAGCTCTCCGACAGGGCGATACAATGAGCAGTTCTTC.

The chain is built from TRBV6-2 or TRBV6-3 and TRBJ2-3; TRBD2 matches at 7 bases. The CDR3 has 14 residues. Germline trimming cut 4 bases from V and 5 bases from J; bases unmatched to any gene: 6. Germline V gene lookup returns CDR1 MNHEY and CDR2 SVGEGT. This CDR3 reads CASSSTSAGDTQYF. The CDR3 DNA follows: TGTGCCAGCAGTTCCACTAGCGCAGGAGATACGCAGTATTTT.

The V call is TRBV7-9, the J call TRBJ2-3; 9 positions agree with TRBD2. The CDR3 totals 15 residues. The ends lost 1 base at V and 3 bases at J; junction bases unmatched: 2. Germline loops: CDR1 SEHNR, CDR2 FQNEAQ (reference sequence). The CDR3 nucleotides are TGTGCCAGCAGCTTAGGTGGACTAGCGACAGATACGCAGTATTTT. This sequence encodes CASSLGGLATDTQYF.